These 30 T cell receptor beta chains were all obtained from the same sample, sequenced in a study of shared T cell receptors in the human thymus. TCRdb keeps only in-frame clones here, not all; method: immunoSEQ multiplex PCR. The profile shows about 730,000 clones, 80% to 90% of them singletons. The data also belong to a second study, concerning human thymus T cells.

The material sequenced was thymocytes. The origin of the receptors is a girl under three years old with a congenital heart defect.

J is TRBJ2-7 and V is TRBV7-9, with 9 bases lining up with TRBD1. The J segment lost 4 bases and the V segment lost 6 bases, leaving 7 bases of the junction unmatched. The length of the CDR3 is 14 residues. CDR1 SEHNR and CDR2 FQNEAQ come from the germline V gene (reference sequence). The CDR3 sequence is CASRPQGARYEQYF. CDR3 DNA sequence: TGTGCCAGCAGACCACAGGGGGCGCGGTACGAGCAGTACTTC. The entire variable domain, with the rest obtained from reference TRBV7-9 and TRBJ2-7, is as follows: DTGVSQNPRHKITKRGQNVTFRCDPISEHNRLYWYRQTLGQGPEFLTYFQNEAQLEKSRLLSDRFSAERPKGSFSTLEIQRTEQGDSAMYLCASRPQGARYEQYFGPGTRLTVT.

The gene calls are TRBV7-9 and TRBJ2-6; TRBD2 is a possible D gene (6 bases). V was pared by 2 bases and J by 0 bases, with 11 bases between. CDR1 and CDR2 (germline): SEHNR, FQNEAQ (reference sequence). This CDR3 comprises 17 residues. The CDR3 region has the DNA TGTGCCAGCAGCTTACGTGGAGGGCCCTCTGGGGCCAACGTCCTGACTTTC. Residues: CASSLRGGPSGANVLTF.

The V call is TRBV14, the J call TRBJ1-1, with D possibly being TRBD1 (5 bases). V lost 3 bases and J lost 4, with 12 bases in between. CDR1 SGHDN and CDR2 FVKESK come from the germline V gene. The CDR3 has 14 residues. The CDR3 bases are TGTGCCAGCAGCCAGATACAGGACCCCACTGAAGCTTTCTTT. This gives the protein CASSQIQDPTEAFF.

The chain employs TRBV7-2 and TRBJ1-6, with D possibly being TRBD1 (5 bases). There are 18 residues in the CDR3. The germline CDR1 and CDR2 sequences are SGHTA and FQGNSA. Trimming left V 2 bases short and J 0 bases short, with 14 bases between. CDR3 sequence (DNA): TGTGCCAGCAGCTTATTGGGGGAGGCGAGCTCCTATAATTCACCCCTCCACTTT. Protein product: CASSLLGEASSYNSPLHF. Supplemented by reference TRBV7-2 and TRBJ1-6, the full variable domain reads GAGVSQSPSNKVTEKGKDVELRCDPISGHTALYWYRQSLGQGLEFLIYFQGNSAPDKSGLPSDRFSAERTGGSVSTLTIQRTQQEDSAVYLCASSLLGEASSYNSPLHFGNGTRLTVT.

V is TRBV5-1 and J is TRBJ2-7; TRBD1 matches 10 bases. The ends lost 3 bases at V and 2 bases at J; junction bases unmatched: 5. CDR1 is SGHRS and CDR2 is YFSETQ in the germline V gene. The length of the CDR3 is 15 residues. The CDR3 sequence: CASSWRQGAPYEQYF. CDR3 nucleotides: TGCGCCAGCAGCTGGAGACAGGGGGCCCCCTACGAGCAGTACTTC. The full variable domain, completed using reference TRBV5-1 and TRBJ2-7, is KAGVTQTPRYLIKTRGQQVTLSCSPISGHRSVSWYQQTPGQGLQFLFEYFSETQRNKGNFPGRFSGRQFSNSRSEMNVSTLELGDSALYLCASSWRQGAPYEQYFGPGTRLTVT.

V and J are TRBV9 and TRBJ2-1; D possibly corresponds to TRBD2 (6 bases). Trimming cost V 4 bases and J 7 bases, with 21 bases left between them. This CDR3 comprises 16 residues. Per the germline V gene, CDR1 is SGDLS and CDR2 is YYNGEE. This chain's CDR3 is CASSPPGGLEGNEQFF. DNA of the CDR3: TGTGCCAGCAGCCCCCCCGGGGGACTGGAAGGAAATGAGCAGTTCTTC.

This clone was observed once. The V and J genes are TRBV9 and TRBJ1-6, with 8 bases that match TRBD1. CDR1 is SGDLS, CDR2 YYNGEE, per germline. The CDR3 extends over 18 amino acids. V lost 3 bases to trimming and J lost 8 bases; unmatched junction nucleotides: 16. In DNA, the CDR3 is TGTGCCAGCAGCGAAAGACAGGGGCCTCCTCTGACGTATTCACCCCTCCACTTT. The encoded protein is CASSERQGPPLTYSPLHF.

This clone was counted a few times. J is TRBJ1-1 and V is TRBV19, with 7 bases that match TRBD1. The junction had 12 bases not matched to a gene; V was cut back by 5 bases and J by 0 bases. The CDR3 covers 17 residues. The germline gives CDR1 LNHDA, CDR2 SQIVND (reference sequence). The CDR3 is CASSYRDRSIMNTEAFF. The CDR3 DNA sequence: TGTGCCAGTAGTTACCGGGACAGAAGTATCATGAACACTGAAGCTTTCTTT.

The gene calls are TRBV28 and TRBJ2-7; TRBD1 aligns across 9 bases. The V segment lost 3 bases and the J segment 6 bases; nucleotides outside the gene matches: 15. The germline CDR1 and CDR2 sequences are MDHEN and SYDVKM. The CDR3 totals 17 residues. The CDR3 DNA reads TGTGCCAGCAGTTTTTCGACGCGAGACAGGGGGAGAGGCGAGCAGTACTTC. Its translation: CASSFSTRDRGRGEQYF.

The chain combines TRBV25-1 with TRBJ1-2; TRBD1 aligns across 9 bases. The CDR3 is 16 residues long. V lost 5 bases and J lost 7; bases outside the gene matches: 14. CDR1 and CDR2 from the germline V gene are MGHDK and SYGVNS. The CDR3 nucleotides read TGTGCCAGCAGTAACAAAACCGGGACAGGGTGTGGTGGCTACACCTTC. This encodes CASSNKTGTGCGGYTF.

The V and J genes are TRBV6-1 and TRBJ1-2, with TRBD1 as a possible D gene (6 bases). The CDR3 consists of 15 residues. Germline V gene sequence: CDR1 MNHNS, CDR2 SASEGT. Trimming shortened V by 6 bases and J by 0 bases, and 14 bases separated the two germline ends. The CDR3: CASRVGQYPNYGYTF. CDR3 DNA: TGTGCCAGCAGAGTCGGACAGTATCCTAACTATGGCTACACCTTC.

J is TRBJ2-1 and V is TRBV4-1; D is possibly TRBD2 (5 bases). V dropped 0 bases and J dropped 6 bases, with 24 bases sitting between them. Germline V gene sequence: CDR1 MGHRA, CDR2 YSYEKL. CDR3 length equals 19 residues. Here the CDR3 DNA reads TGCGCCAGCAGCCAAGACGTCCTACGGGGTGTACGACTCGGCAATGAGCAGTTCTTC. The encoded protein is CASSQDVLRGVRLGNEQFF.

The genes are TRBV11-3 and TRBJ1-1; D is uncertain. V was trimmed by 0 bases and J by 3 bases, leaving 5 bases between them. Germline V gives CDR1 SGHNT, CDR2 YENEEA. CDR3 size: 13 residues. The CDR3 nucleotides read TGTGCCAGCAGCTTAGACGGTTACACTGAAGCTTTCTTT. It yields the protein CASSLDGYTEAFF.

This chain joins TRBV11-2 and TRBJ2-1, with TRBD1 matching 7 bases. J gave up 5 bases and V 5 bases, and 12 bases lay outside the gene matches. The CDR3 has 16 residues. The germline CDR1 and CDR2 sequences are SGHAT and FQNNGV. The CDR3: CASSRNPGQTDNEQFF. The CDR3 DNA reads as TGTGCCAGCAGCCGGAACCCGGGACAGACAGACAATGAGCAGTTCTTC.

The chain combines TRBV5-1 with TRBJ2-1; D may be TRBD2 (7 bases). The germline V gene has CDR1 SGHRS and CDR2 YFSETQ. V was clipped by 1 base and J by 8 bases, with 16 bases between them. The CDR3 runs to 15 residues. In DNA, the CDR3 is TGCGCCAGCAGCTTGCGAACAGGGAGGGAGGATGAGCAGTTCTTC. It specifies CASSLRTGREDEQFF.

Only one count was recorded for this clone. In nucleotides, the CDR3 is TGTGCCAGCAGCTTAACCACGGACACAGGGGGGATTTATGAAAAACTGTTTTTT. Protein: CASSLTTDTGGIYEKLFF. The genes are TRBV11-2 and TRBJ1-4; the match to TRBD1 covers 8 bases. V lost 2 bases to trimming and J lost 6 bases; unmatched junction nucleotides: 14. Looked up from germline, CDR1 is SGHAT and CDR2 is FQNNGV. The CDR3 has 18 amino acids.

V gene TRBV7-9 combines with J gene TRBJ1-2; D is uncertain. Germline V CDR1 and CDR2: SEHNR, FQNEAQ (reference sequence). The CDR3 totals 15 residues. The V end lost 5 bases, the J end lost 2 bases, and 15 bases lay between the germline ends. The CDR3 region is CASSPMGVLNYGYTF. CDR3 coding DNA: TGTGCCAGCAGCCCCATGGGCGTTCTCAACTATGGCTACACCTTC.

DNA of the CDR3: TGCGCCAGCAGCCTGGACAGTATTTATGAAAAACTGTTTTTT. Its translation is CASSLDSIYEKLFF. The chain combines TRBV4-1 with TRBJ1-4, with a weak D call TRBD1 (6 bases). Germline loops: CDR1 MGHRA, CDR2 YSYEKL. CDR3 length: 14 amino acids. Trimming pared 4 bases from V and 6 bases from J, leaving 12 bases between.

This rearrangement joins TRBV6-1 to TRBJ1-4; D gene ambiguous. The germline V gene encodes CDR1 MNHNS and CDR2 SASEGT. V was clipped by 4 bases and J by 6 bases, with 12 bases between them. The CDR3 runs to 14 residues. The CDR3 DNA sequence: TGTGCCAGCAGTGTAGGGCGGGGTGATGAAAAACTGTTTTTT. Translation gives CASSVGRGDEKLFF.

This clone turned up a few times. The J gene is TRBJ1-4, the V gene TRBV7-8, with 7 nucleotides matching TRBD1. V gave up 5 bases and J gave up 8 bases; unmatched junction bases: 17. The CDR3 has 17 residues. From germline, CDR1 is SGHVS and CDR2 FQNEAQ. In DNA form, the CDR3 reads TGTGCCAGCAGCACCAAGACAGGGAGGTTTTACTACGAAAAACTGTTTTTT. Amino acid sequence: CASSTKTGRFYYEKLFF.

The chain links TRBV14 to TRBJ1-1; D is undetermined. Germline CDR1 and CDR2: SGHDN and FVKESK. Between the trimmed V and J ends, which lost 0 bases and 10 bases, there was a span of 24 bases. The CDR3 is 17 residues long. The DNA of the CDR3 is TGTGCCAGCAGCCAAGAGGGTAAGCACAGCCAAACGCTTGGAGCTTTCTTT. Protein product: CASSQEGKHSQTLGAFF. Supplemented by reference TRBV14 and TRBJ1-1, the full variable domain reads EAGVTQFPSHSVIEKGQTVTLRCDPISGHDNLYWYRRVMGKEIKFLLHFVKESKQDESGMPNNRFLAERTGGTYSTLKVQPAELEDSGVYFCASSQEGKHSQTLGAFFGQGTRLTVV.

The V gene is TRBV6-6, the J gene TRBJ2-2; a possible D gene is TRBD2 (7 bases). This CDR3 is built from 14 residues. Per germline, CDR1 MNHNY and CDR2 SVGAGI (reference sequence). Trimming left V 3 bases short and J 7 bases short, with 12 bases between. CDR3 protein: CASSYGGAGGELFF. The DNA of the CDR3 is TGTGCCAGCAGTTATGGGGGGGCAGGCGGGGAGCTGTTTTTT.

The chain couples TRBV6-1 to TRBJ1-1; D is unresolved. Germline CDR1 reads MNHNS; CDR2 reads SASEGT. V gave up 2 bases and J gave up 0 bases, with 19 bases separating them. This CDR3 has 18 residues. CDR3 DNA sequence: TGTGCCAGCAGTGAAATAAGGAGTAGAACCGGGATGAACACTGAAGCTTTCTTT. It encodes CASSEIRSRTGMNTEAFF.

The V call is TRBV29-1, the J call TRBJ1-3; 7 nucleotides match TRBD1. Per the germline V gene, CDR1 is SQVTM and CDR2 is ANQGSEA. The CDR3 extends over 10 amino acids. With V trimmed by 2 bases and J by 16 bases, 5 bases remained unmatched. The CDR3 sequence: CSVEHRGRYF. The CDR3 DNA is TGCAGCGTTGAACACAGGGGAAGGTATTTT.

The chain employs TRBV28 and TRBJ1-5; perhaps TRBD1 as D (5 bases). Trimming took off 5 bases at V and 4 bases at J, with 9 bases between the two ends. Germline CDR1 reads MDHEN; CDR2 reads SYDVKM. The CDR3 totals 13 residues. CDR3 sequence reads: CASSAQGNQPQHF. CDR3 DNA: TGTGCCAGCAGTGCCCAGGGAAATCAGCCCCAGCATTTT.

V usage is TRBV4-3 and J usage is TRBJ1-5, with D maybe TRBD1 (5 bases). Germline CDR1 is LGHNA and CDR2 is YSLEER. V was shortened by 0 bases and J by 0 bases, with 12 bases between the two germline ends. The CDR3 totals 17 residues. DNA of the CDR3: TGCGCCAGCAGCCAAGATAGCCGGACACATAGCAATCAGCCCCAGCATTTT. As protein: CASSQDSRTHSNQPQHF.

The chain is built from TRBV4-1 and TRBJ2-1; TRBD2 agrees at 12 bases. The ends lost 0 bases at V and 7 bases at J; junction bases unmatched: 4. The CDR3 consists of 16 residues. Germline CDR1 and CDR2: MGHRA and YSYEKL. The CDR3 protein is CASSQEGLAGYNEQFF. CDR3 nucleotide sequence: TGCGCCAGCAGCCAAGAGGGACTAGCGGGCTATAATGAGCAGTTCTTC.

The chain recombines TRBV5-1 with TRBJ2-1; D remains unclear. This CDR3 has 12 amino acids. V lost 5 bases and J 7 bases, leaving 10 bases between the germline ends. Germline V gene lookup returns CDR1 SGHRS and CDR2 YFSETQ. The chain's CDR3 is CASRIEANEQFF. CDR3 coding DNA: TGCGCCAGCAGGATCGAGGCGAATGAGCAGTTCTTC.

The J gene is TRBJ2-7, the V gene TRBV18; 7 bases match TRBD1. V dropped 1 base and J dropped 3; count of bases not matched to a gene: 12. This CDR3 has 17 residues. From germline, CDR1 is KGHSH and CDR2 LQKENI. The CDR3: CASSPHPQTGTNYEQYF. Written as DNA, the CDR3 is TGTGCCAGCTCACCACACCCCCAGACAGGGACCAACTACGAGCAGTACTTC.

The genes are TRBV4-1 and TRBJ1-2; the D is unclear. Trimming took 4 bases from V and 8 from J, leaving 17 bases between them. The CDR3 is made up of 14 amino acids. Per the germline V gene, CDR1 is MGHRA and CDR2 is YSYEKL. The CDR3 here is CASSPTRPPEGYTF. The CDR3 DNA sequence: TGCGCCAGCAGCCCCACTCGCCCCCCTGAAGGCTACACCTTC.